This T cell receptor (beta chain) was profiled in a study of blood T cell repertoires in COVID-19. Study overall: Whether acute or convalescent, the COVID-19 samples came from the United States, Italy and Spain. PBMCs, B-cell-depleted T cells, or T cells provided the cDNA or gDNA that made up the material.

The V and J ends lost 2 bases and 3 bases respectively, with 11 bases between them. Germline V gene lookup returns CDR1 SGDLS and CDR2 YYNGEE. CDR3 size: 15 residues. With regard to this clone: The same CDR3 is also encoded by other DNA sequences in this sample.

Authors' methods: Estimation of nucleated cell counts relied on the amplification of reference gene primers. Sequencing was performed with immunoSEQ multiplex PCR; in TCRdb, only in-frame clones are kept and a portion is missing. Clone size and the V and J calls come from that table; the DNA yielded D and trimming. This sample has around 250,000 clones, with 86% found just once. The chain carries TRBV9 and TRBJ2-2; tentatively, D is TRBD2 (6 bases). The TCR was taken from a young man who had recovered from COVID-19. Sequencing was done on a sample of peripheral blood. The CDR3 sequence: CASSVGGGDTGELFF. The CDR3 DNA reads TGTGCCAGCAGCGTCGGGGGTGGTGACACCGGGGAGCTGTTTTTT.